The present T cell receptor (beta chain) was sequenced within a study of OX40 agonist ivuxolimab in advanced cancers. Study-wide background: Each patient was given ivuxolimab into a vein every 2 weeks, at 0.01 to 10 mg/kg. Partial response was recorded in three patients: one hepatocellular carcinoma and two cutaneous melanoma cases. Study-level results: Both CD4+ and CD8+ T cell populations in blood had undergone clonal expansion by week 6 at 0.1 to 3.0 mg/kg.

The table came from immunoSEQ multiplex PCR; TCRdb's copy has only in-frame clones and leaves some out. This table holds tens of thousands of clones, around 87% found once. The germline gives CDR1 MDHEN, CDR2 SYDVKM. The length of the CDR3 is 16 residues. The germline V and J ends were trimmed by 4 bases and 2 bases, with 16 bases remaining between them. Peripheral blood came from all dose cohorts at three timepoints. Points on this clone: Its antigen is not identified.

The clonotype originates from an adult with an advanced solid tumor such as melanoma, head and neck, liver or kidney cancer. Here the sequenced sample was CD4+ or CD8+ T cells sorted from blood, taken in a trial of the OX40 agonist ivuxolimab. The V gene is TRBV28, the J gene TRBJ2-3; a possible D gene is TRBD1 (6 bases). The CDR3 sequence: CASSSDSNLLTDTQYF. The CDR3 bases are TGTGCCAGCAGTTCGGACAGCAACCTACTCACAGATACGCAGTATTTT.